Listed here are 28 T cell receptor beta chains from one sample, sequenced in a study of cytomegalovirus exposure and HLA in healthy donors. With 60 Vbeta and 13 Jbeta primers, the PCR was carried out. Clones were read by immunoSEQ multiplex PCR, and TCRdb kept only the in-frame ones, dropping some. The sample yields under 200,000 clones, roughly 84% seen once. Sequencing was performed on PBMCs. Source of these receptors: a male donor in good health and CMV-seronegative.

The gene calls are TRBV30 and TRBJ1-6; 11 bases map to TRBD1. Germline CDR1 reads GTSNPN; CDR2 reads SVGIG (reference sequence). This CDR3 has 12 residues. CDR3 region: CAGQGAGSPLHF. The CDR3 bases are TGTGCAGGACAGGGGGCTGGTTCACCCCTCCACTTT.

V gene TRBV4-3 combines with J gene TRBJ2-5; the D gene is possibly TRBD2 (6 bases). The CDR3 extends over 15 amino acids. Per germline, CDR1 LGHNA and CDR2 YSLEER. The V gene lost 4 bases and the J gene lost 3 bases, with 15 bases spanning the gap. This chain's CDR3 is CASSLGGEPKETQYF. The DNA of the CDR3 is TGCGCCAGCAGCCTTGGCGGGGAGCCAAAAGAGACCCAGTACTTC.

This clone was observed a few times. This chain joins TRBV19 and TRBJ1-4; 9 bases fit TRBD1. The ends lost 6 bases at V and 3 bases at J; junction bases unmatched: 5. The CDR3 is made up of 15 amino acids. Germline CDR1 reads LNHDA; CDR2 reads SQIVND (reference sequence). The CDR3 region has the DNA TGTGCCAGTAGGGACAGGGGAGGGGCTAATGAAAAACTGTTTTTT. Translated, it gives CASRDRGGANEKLFF. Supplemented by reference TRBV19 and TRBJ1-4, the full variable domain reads DGGITQSPKYLFRKEGQNVTLSCEQNLNHDAMYWYRQDPGQGLRLIYYSQIVNDFQKGDIAEGYSVSREKKESFPLTVTSAQKNPTAFYLCASRDRGGANEKLFFGSGTQLSVL.

This chain's CDR3 is CASSLENAGVRQPQHF. DNA of the CDR3: TGTGCCAGCAGCTTGGAGAACGCCGGGGTCCGGCAGCCCCAGCATTTT. The chain is built from TRBV7-2 and TRBJ1-5, with D unresolved. With 3 bases removed from V and 7 bases from J, the gap between germline ends came to 19 bases. The CDR3 sequence is 16 residues long. CDR1 and CDR2 from the germline V gene are SGHTA and FQGNSA.

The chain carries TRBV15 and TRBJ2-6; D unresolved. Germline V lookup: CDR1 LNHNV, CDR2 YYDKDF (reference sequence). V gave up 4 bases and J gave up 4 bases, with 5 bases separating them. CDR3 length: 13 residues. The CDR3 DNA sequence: TGTGCCACCAGCATGCGAGGGGCCAACGTCCTGACTTTC. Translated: CATSMRGANVLTF.

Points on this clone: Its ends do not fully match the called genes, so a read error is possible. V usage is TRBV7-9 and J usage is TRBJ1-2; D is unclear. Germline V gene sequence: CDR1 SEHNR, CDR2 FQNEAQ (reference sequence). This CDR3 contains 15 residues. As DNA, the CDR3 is TGTTCCAGCAGCTCCCTTGTGGAGGTGGGGTATGGCTACACCTTC. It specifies CSSSSLVEVGYGYTF.

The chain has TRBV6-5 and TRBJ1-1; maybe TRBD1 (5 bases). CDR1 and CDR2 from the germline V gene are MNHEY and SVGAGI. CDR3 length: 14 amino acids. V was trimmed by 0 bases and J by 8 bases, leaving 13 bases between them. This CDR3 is CASSYSSAGHEAFF. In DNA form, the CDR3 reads TGTGCCAGCAGTTACTCGTCGGCGGGGCACGAAGCTTTCTTT.

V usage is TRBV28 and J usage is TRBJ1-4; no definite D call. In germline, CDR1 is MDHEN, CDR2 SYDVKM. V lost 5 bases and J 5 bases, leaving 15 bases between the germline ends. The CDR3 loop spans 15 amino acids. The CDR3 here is CASSTPGVGNEKLFF. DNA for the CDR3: TGTGCCAGCAGTACCCCCGGGGTGGGGAATGAAAAACTGTTTTTT.

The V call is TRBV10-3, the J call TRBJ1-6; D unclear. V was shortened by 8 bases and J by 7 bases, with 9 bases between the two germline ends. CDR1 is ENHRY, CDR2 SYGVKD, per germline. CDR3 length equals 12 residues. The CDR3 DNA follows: TGTGCCATCCGGGGTAGGAATTCACCCCTCCACTTT. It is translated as CAIRGRNSPLHF.

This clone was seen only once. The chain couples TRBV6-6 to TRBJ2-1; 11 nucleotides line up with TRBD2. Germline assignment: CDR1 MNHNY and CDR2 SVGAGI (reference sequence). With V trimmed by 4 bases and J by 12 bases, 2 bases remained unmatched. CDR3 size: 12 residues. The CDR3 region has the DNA TGTGCCAGCAGTTCACTAGCGGGAGTGCAGTTCTTC. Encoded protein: CASSSLAGVQFF.

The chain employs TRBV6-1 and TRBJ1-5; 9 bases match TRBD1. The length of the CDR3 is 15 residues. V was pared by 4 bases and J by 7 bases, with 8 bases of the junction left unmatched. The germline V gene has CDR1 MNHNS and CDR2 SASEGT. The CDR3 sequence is CASSALGQGQQPQHF. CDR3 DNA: TGTGCCAGCAGTGCCCTGGGACAGGGTCAACAGCCCCAGCATTTT.

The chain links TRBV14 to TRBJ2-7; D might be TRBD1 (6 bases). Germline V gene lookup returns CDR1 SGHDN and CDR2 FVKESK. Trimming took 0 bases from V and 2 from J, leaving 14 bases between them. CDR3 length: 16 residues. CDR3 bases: TGTGCCAGCAGCCAAGATAGGGGGTCCACTACCTACGAGCAGTACTTC. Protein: CASSQDRGSTTYEQYF.

The CDR3 bases are TGTGCCAGCAGCTTAAGACTCGGTGCCTTTGTCGATACGCAGTATTTT. This sequence encodes CASSLRLGAFVDTQYF. The V call is TRBV7-9, the J call TRBJ2-3; D not resolved. CDR1 is SEHNR and CDR2 is FQNEAQ in the germline V gene (reference sequence). CDR3 length: 16 residues. Trimming cost V 2 bases and J 6 bases, with 18 bases left between them.

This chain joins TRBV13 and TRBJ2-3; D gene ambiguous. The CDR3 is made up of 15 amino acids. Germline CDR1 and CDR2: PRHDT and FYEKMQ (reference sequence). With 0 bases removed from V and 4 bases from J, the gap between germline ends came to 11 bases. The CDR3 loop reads CASSLGLVWSDTQYF. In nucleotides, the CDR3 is TGTGCCAGCAGCTTAGGACTCGTCTGGTCAGATACGCAGTATTTT.

The CDR3 is CASSSTFGTNQETQYF. The DNA of the CDR3 is TGTGCCAGCAGCTCTACCTTCGGGACAAATCAAGAGACCCAGTACTTC. The chain recombines TRBV13 with TRBJ2-5; TRBD1 is a possible D gene (6 bases). The V and J ends lost 4 bases and 2 bases respectively, with 17 bases between them. CDR1 is PRHDT and CDR2 is FYEKMQ in the germline V gene (reference sequence). This CDR3 is 16 amino acids long.

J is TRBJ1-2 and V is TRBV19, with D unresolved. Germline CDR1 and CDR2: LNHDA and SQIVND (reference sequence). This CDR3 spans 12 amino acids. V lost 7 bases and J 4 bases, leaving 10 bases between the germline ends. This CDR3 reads CASNSRTYGYTF. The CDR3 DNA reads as TGTGCCAGTAATTCGAGAACCTATGGCTACACCTTC.

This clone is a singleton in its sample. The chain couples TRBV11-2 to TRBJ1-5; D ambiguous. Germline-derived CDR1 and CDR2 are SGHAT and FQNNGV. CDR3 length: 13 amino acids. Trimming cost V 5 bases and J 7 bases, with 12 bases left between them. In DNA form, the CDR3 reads TGTGCCAGCAGCCGGCCTCAGGTGCAGCCCCAGCATTTT. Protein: CASSRPQVQPQHF. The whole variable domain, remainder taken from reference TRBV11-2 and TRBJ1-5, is EAGVAQSPRYKIIEKRQSVAFWCNPISGHATLYWYQQILGQGPKLLIQFQNNGVVDDSQLPKDRFSAERLKGVDSTLKIQPAKLEDSAVYLCASSRPQVQPQHFGDGTRLSIL.

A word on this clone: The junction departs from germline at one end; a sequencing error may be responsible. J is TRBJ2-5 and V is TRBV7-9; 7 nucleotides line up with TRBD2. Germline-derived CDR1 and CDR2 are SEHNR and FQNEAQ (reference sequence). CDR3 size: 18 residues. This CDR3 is CSSSLAQGGARSGKTQYF. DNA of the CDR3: TGTTCCAGCAGCTTAGCCCAGGGCGGGGCTAGAAGCGGGAAGACCCAGTACTTC.

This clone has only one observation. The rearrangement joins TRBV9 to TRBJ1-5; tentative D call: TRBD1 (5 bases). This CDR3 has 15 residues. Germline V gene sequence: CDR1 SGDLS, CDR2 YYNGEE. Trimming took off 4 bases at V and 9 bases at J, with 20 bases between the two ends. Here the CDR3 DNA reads TGTGCCAGCAGCACCTCACCCCTCGGCGGGGGGCCCCAGCATTTT. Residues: CASSTSPLGGGPQHF.

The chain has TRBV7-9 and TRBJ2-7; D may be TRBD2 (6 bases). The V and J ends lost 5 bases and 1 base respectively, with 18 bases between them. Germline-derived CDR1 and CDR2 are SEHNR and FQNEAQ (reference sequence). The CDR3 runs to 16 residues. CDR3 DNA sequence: TGTGCCAGCAGCCAAGGGTCCGGGGACTCTTCCTACGAGCAGTACTTC. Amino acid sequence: CASSQGSGDSSYEQYF. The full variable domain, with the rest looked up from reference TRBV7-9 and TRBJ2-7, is DTGVSQNPRHKITKRGQNVTFRCDPISEHNRLYWYRQTLGQGPEFLTYFQNEAQLEKSRLLSDRFSAERPKGSFSTLEIQRTEQGDSAMYLCASSQGSGDSSYEQYFGPGTRLTVT.

The DNA of the CDR3 is TGTGCCAGCAGCCAAGAATCGAGGCGGGGGGGGCAAGATACGCAGTATTTT. Its translation: CASSQESRRGGQDTQYF. V usage is TRBV4-2 and J usage is TRBJ2-3, with 9 bases identical to TRBD2. J lost 5 bases, V lost 0 bases, and 9 bases had no gene match. This CDR3 region has 17 residues. Germline V gene lookup returns CDR1 LGHNA and CDR2 YNFKEQ.

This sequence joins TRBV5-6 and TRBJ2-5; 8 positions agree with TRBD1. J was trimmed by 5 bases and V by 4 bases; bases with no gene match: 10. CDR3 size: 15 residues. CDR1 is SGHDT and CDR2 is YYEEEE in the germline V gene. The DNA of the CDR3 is TGTGCCAGCAGCATCAGGGGGCCCTGGGGGGAGACCCAGTACTTC. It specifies CASSIRGPWGETQYF.

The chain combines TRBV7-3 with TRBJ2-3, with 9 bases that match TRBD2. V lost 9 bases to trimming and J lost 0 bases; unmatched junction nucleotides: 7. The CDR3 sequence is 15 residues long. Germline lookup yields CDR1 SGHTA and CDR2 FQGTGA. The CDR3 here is CASSGGTGSTDTQYF. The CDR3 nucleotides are TGTGCCAGTAGCGGGGGCACAGGGAGCACAGATACGCAGTATTTT. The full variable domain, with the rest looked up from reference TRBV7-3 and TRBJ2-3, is GAGVSQTPSNKVTEKGKYVELRCDPISGHTALYWYRQSLGQGPEFLIYFQGTGAADDSGLPNDRFFAVRPEGSVSTLKIQRTERGDSAVYLCASSGGTGSTDTQYFGPGTRLTVL.

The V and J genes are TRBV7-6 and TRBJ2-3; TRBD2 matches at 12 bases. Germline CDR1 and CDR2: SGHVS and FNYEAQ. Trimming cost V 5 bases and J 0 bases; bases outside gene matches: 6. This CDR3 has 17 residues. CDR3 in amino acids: CASSQRLAGDSTDTQYF. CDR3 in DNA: TGTGCCAGCAGCCAGAGACTAGCGGGGGACAGCACAGATACGCAGTATTTT.

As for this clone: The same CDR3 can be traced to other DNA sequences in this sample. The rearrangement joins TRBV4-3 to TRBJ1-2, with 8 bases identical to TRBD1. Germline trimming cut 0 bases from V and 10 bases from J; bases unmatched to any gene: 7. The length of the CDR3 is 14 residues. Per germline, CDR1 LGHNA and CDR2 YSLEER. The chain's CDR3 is CASSQDRGPTAYTF. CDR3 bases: TGCGCCAGCAGCCAAGACAGGGGGCCAACGGCCTACACCTTC.

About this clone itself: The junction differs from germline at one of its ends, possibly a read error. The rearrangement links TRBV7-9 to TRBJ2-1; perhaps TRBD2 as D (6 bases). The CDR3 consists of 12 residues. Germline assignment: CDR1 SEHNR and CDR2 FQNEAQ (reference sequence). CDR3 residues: CSSSLEGLEQFF. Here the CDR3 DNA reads TGTTCCAGCAGCTTAGAAGGACTAGAGCAGTTCTTC.

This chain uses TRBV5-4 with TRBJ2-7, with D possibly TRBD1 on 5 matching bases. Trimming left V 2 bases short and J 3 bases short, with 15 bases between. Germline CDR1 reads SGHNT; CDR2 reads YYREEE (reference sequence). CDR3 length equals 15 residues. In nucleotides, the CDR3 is TGTGCCAGCAGCTTTTTCTCTCCAGGGATCTACGAGCAGTACTTC. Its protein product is CASSFFSPGIYEQYF.

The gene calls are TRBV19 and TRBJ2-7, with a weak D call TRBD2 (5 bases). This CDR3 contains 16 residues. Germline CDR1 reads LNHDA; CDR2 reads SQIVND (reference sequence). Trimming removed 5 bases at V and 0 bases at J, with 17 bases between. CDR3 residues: CASSSHTGDSSYEQYF. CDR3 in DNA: TGTGCCAGTAGTTCTCATACCGGGGATAGCTCCTACGAGCAGTACTTC.